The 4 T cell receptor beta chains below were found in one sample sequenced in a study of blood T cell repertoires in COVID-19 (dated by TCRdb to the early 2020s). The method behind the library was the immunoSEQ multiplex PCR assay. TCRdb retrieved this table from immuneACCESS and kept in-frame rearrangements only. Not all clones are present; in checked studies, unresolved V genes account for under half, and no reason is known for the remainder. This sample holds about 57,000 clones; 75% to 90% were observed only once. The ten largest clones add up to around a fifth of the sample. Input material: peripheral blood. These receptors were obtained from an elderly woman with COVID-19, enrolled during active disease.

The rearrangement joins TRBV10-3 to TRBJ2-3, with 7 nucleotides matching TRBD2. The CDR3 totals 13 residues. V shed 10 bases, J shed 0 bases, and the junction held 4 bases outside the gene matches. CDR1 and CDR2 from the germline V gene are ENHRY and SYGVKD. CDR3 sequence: CATLGGSTDTQYF. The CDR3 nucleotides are TGTGCCACCCTCGGGGGGAGCACAGATACGCAGTATTTT.

The CDR3 spells CASSSGTRNTGELFF. CDR3 nucleotide sequence: TGTGCCAGCAGCTCTGGGACTAGAAACACCGGGGAGCTGTTTTTT. The rearrangement uses TRBV7-8 and TRBJ2-2; TRBD2 matches at 8 bases. The CDR3 is 15 residues long. Germline lookup yields CDR1 SGHVS and CDR2 FQNEAQ. V gave up 4 bases and J gave up 2 bases; unmatched junction bases: 3.

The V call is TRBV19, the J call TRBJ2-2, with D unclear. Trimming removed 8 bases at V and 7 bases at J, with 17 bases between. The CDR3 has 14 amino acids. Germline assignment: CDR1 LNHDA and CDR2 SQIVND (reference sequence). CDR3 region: CASSSFSISGELFF. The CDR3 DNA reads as TGTGCCAGTTCCTCCTTCTCTATAAGCGGGGAGCTGTTTTTT.

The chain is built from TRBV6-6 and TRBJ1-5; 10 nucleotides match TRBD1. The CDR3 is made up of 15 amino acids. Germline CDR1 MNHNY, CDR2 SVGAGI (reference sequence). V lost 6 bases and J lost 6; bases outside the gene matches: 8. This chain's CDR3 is CASSTGQGLSQPQHF. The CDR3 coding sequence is TGTGCCAGCAGCACGGGACAGGGGCTAAGTCAGCCCCAGCATTTT.